One TCR beta chain is described in this entry. Its antigen is as yet unknown. Replicate PCRs from sorted subsets contained approximately 190 ng DNA, which is 30,000 to 35,000 T cell genomes. TCRdb keeps only in-frame clones here, not all; method: immunoSEQ multiplex PCR. The table records some 1,900,000 clones, roughly 95% of them present only once. This sample is part of a study of shared clonotypes between healthy human individuals. Study-level information: CD8 memory received one plate per donor, CD8 naive two, CD4 memory three and CD4 naive three.

The naive CD8 population came from CD45RO-negative cells selected for CCR7, without terminally differentiated effector memory CD45RA+ cells. Every donor was a Caucasian adult from Nashville, Tennessee. Study-level points and caveats: Estimated richness was generally greater in naive than memory subsets.

Sequences were obtained from naive CD8+ T cells sorted from blood. The receptor was isolated from a man aged 18-30 years in good health.

Written as DNA, the CDR3 is TGTGCCAGCAGCTCCGGACCCGGCAATGAGCAGTTCTTC. Translation: CASSSGPGNEQFF. The chain recombines TRBV7-6 with TRBJ2-1; D gene ambiguous. Deletions cut 4 bases from V and 6 bases from J, with 10 bases between. Germline CDR1 reads SGHVS; CDR2 reads FNYEAQ. The CDR3 runs 13 residues. Full variable domain (rest looked up from reference TRBV7-6 and TRBJ2-1): GAGVSQSPRYKVTKRGQDVALRCDPISGHVSLYWYRQALGQGPEFLTYFNYEAQQDKSGLPNDRFSAERPEGSISTLTIQRTEQRDSAMYRCASSSGPGNEQFFGPGTRLTVL.